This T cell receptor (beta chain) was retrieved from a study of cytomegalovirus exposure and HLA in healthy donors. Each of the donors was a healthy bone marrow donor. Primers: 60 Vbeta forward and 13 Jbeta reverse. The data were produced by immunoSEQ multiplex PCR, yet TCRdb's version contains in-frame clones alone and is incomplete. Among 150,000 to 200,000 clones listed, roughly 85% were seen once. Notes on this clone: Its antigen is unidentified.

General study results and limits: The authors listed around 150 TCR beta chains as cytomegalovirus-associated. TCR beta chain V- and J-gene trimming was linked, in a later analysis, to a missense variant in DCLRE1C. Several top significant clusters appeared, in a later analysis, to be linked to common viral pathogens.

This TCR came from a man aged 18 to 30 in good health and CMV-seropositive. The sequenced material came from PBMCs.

The CDR3 reads CASSQADRVNTEAFF. The DNA for the CDR3 is TGCGCCAGCAGCCAAGCCGACAGGGTGAACACTGAAGCTTTCTTT. The chain carries TRBV4-1 and TRBJ1-1; TRBD1 matches 7 bases. CDR1 is MGHRA and CDR2 is YSYEKL in the germline V gene. The CDR3 contains 15 residues. V lost 1 base and J lost 0; bases outside the gene matches: 2.